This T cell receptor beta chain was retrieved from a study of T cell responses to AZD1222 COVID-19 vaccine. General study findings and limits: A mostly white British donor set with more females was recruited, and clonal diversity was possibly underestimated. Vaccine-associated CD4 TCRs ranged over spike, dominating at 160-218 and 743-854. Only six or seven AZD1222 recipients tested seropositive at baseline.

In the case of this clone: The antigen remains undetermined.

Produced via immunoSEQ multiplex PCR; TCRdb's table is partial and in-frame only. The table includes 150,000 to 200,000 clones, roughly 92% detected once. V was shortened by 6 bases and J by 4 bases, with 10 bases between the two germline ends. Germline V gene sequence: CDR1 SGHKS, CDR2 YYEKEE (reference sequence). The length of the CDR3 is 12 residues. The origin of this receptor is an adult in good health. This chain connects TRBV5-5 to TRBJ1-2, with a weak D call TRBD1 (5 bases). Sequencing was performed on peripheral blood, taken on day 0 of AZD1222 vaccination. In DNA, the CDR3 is TGTGCCAGCACCCGTGGGACCTATGGCTACACCTTC. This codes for CASTRGTYGYTF.